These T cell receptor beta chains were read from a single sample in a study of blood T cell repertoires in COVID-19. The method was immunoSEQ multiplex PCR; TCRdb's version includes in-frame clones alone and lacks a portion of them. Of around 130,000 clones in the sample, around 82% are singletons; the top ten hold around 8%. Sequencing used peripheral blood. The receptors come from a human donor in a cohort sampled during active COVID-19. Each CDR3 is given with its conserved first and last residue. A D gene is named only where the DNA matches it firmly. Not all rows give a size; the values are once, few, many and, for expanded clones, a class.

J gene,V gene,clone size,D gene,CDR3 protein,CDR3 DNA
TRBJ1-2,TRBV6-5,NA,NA,CASSYGEGQRGYTF,TGTGCCAGCAGTTACGGGGAGGGGCAAAGGGGCTACACCTTC
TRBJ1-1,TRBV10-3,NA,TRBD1,CAISESNRGRAMTEAFF,TGTGCCATCAGTGAGTCGAACAGGGGGAGAGCGATGACTGAAGCTTTCTTT
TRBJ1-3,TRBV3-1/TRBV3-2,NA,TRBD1,CASSPWTGSGNTIYF,TGTGCCAGCAGCCCCTGGACAGGGTCTGGAAACACCATATATTTT
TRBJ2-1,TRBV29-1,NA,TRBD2,CSCLSGVYNEQFF,TGCAGCTGCCTTAGCGGGGTCTACAATGAGCAGTTCTTC
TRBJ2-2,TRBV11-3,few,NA,CASSLVSEGAGELFF,TGTGCCAGCAGCTTAGTGTCAGAGGGGGCCGGGGAGCTGTTTTTT
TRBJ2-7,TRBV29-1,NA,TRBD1,CSVVGNRDRGQYEQYF,TGCAGCGTTGTGGGAAACCGGGACAGGGGGCAGTACGAGCAGTACTTC
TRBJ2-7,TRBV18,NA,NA,CASSLRREDEQYF,TGTGCCAGCTCACTACGGAGAGAGGACGAGCAGTACTTC
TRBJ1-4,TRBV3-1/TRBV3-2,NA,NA,CASSQPPGADEKLFF,TGTGCCAGCAGCCAACCGCCGGGAGCCGATGAAAAACTGTTTTTT
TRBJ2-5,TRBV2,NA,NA,CASSEARGGSETQYF,TGTGCCAGCAGTGAAGCTAGGGGGGGCTCGGAGACCCAGTACTTC
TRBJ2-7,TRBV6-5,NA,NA,CASSNRDTSYEQYF,TGTGCCAGCAGTAACCGGGACACCTCCTACGAGCAGTACTTC
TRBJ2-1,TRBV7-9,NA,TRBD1,CASSLGPGQGYEQFF,TGTGCCAGCAGCTTAGGCCCGGGACAGGGCTATGAGCAGTTCTTC
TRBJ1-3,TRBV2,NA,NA,CASSEALRGNSGNTIYF,TGTGCCAGCAGTGAAGCGCTTCGAGGGAACTCTGGAAACACCATATATTTT
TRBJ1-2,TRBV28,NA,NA,CASSSQQDYGYTF,TGTGCCAGCAGCTCGCAACAGGACTATGGCTACACCTTC
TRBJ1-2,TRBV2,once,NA,CASSEALGRPGGYTF,TGTGCCAGCAGTGAAGCGCTTGGGCGCCCGGGGGGCTACACCTTC
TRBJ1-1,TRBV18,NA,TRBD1,CASSKTGVGGTEAFF,TGTGCCAGCTCAAAGACAGGGGTTGGGGGTACTGAAGCTTTCTTT
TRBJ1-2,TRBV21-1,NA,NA,CASISLRHSYGYTF,TGTGCCAGCATCTCACTTCGCCACAGCTATGGCTACACCTTC
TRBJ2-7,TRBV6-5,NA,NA,CASNQLQGNHYEQYF,TGTGCCAGCAACCAACTCCAGGGGAACCACTACGAGCAGTACTTC
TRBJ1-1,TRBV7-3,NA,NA,CASSPSRGMNTEAFF,TGTGCCAGCAGCCCTTCAAGAGGGATGAACACTGAAGCTTTCTTT
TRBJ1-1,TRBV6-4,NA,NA,CASSNLGGTEAFF,TGTGCCAGCTCAAATCTCGGGGGAACTGAAGCTTTCTTT
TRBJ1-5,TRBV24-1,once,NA,CATSESIGRPNQPQHF,TGTGCCACCAGTGAGTCCATCGGGAGGCCCAATCAGCCCCAGCATTTT
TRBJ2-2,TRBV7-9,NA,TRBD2,CASSRTSGDLNTGELFF,TGTGCCAGCAGCCGGACTAGCGGGGACCTGAACACCGGGGAGCTGTTTTTT
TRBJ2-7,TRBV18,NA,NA,CASSPTGGAGYEQYF,TGTGCCAGCTCACCAACGGGGGGCGCGGGCTACGAGCAGTACTTC
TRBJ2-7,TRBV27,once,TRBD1,CASSSFPGQGASEQYF,TGTGCCAGCAGTTCTTTTCCGGGACAGGGGGCAAGCGAGCAGTACTTC
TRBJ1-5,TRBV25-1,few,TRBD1,CASSGTGASQPQHF,TGTGCCAGCAGTGGGACAGGGGCGAGTCAGCCCCAGCATTTT
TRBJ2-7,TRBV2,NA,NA,CAGHLGQSSYEQYF,TGTGCCGGACACCTCGGGCAAAGCTCCTACGAGCAGTACTTC
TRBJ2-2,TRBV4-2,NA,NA,CASSRERNTGELFF,TGTGCCAGCAGCCGGGAGAGGAACACCGGGGAGCTGTTTTTT
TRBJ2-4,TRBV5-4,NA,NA,CASSPAEAKNIQYF,TGTGCCAGCAGCCCGGCGGAAGCCAAAAACATTCAGTACTTC
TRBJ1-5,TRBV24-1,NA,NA,CATSVQLNQPQHF,TGTGCCACCAGTGTACAGCTAAATCAGCCCCAGCATTTT
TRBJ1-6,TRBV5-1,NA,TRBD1,CASSPGDRQVYSPLHF,TGCGCCAGCAGCCCTGGGGACAGGCAGGTCTATTCACCCCTCCACTTT
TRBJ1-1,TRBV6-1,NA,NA,CASSEMSQMNTEAFF,TGTGCCAGCAGTGAAATGTCACAGATGAACACTGAAGCTTTCTTT
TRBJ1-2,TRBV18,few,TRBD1,CASSPGDRHYGYTF,TGTGCCAGCTCACCTGGGGACAGGCACTATGGCTACACCTTC
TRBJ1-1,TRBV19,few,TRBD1,CASSLGQLNTEAFF,TGTGCCAGTAGCCTGGGACAGTTAAACACTGAAGCTTTCTTT
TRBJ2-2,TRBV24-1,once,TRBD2,CATSDPAGGPGTGELFF,TGTGCCACCAGTGATCCCGCGGGGGGGCCGGGCACCGGGGAGCTGTTTTTT
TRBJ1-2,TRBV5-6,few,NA,CASRQKGYGYTF,TGTGCCAGCAGGCAGAAGGGGTATGGCTACACCTTC
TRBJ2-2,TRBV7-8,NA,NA,CASSLTGKGELFF,TGTGCCAGCAGCCTAACAGGGAAAGGGGAGCTGTTTTTT
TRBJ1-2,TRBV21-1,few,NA,CASSSRYQGYGYTF,TGTGCCAGCAGCTCCCGCTACCAGGGCTATGGCTACACCTTC
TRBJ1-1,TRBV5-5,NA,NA,CASSLGTTNTEAFF,TGTGCCAGCAGCTTGGGGACAACTAACACTGAAGCTTTCTTT
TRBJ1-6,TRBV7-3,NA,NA,CASGAGLNSPLHF,TGTGCCAGCGGTGCAGGGTTGAATTCACCCCTCCACTTT
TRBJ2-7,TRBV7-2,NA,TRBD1,CASSLLQGREQYF,TGTGCCAGCAGCTTATTACAGGGGCGGGAGCAGTACTTC
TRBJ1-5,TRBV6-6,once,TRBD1,CASISPTGGRDQPQHF,TGTGCCAGCATTTCACCAACAGGGGGTCGAGATCAGCCCCAGCATTTT
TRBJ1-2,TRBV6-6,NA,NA,CASSDSRDTRGYTF,TGTGCCAGCAGTGATTCCCGGGACACAAGGGGCTACACCTTC
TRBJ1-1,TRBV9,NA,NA,CASSVGPGPMNTEAFF,TGTGCCAGCAGCGTAGGGCCAGGCCCCATGAACACTGAAGCTTTCTTT
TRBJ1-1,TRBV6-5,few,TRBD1,CASSYSAGQGLSEAFF,TGTGCCAGCAGTTACTCGGCGGGACAGGGTTTATCTGAAGCTTTCTTT
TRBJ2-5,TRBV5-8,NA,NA,CASTPGRGTVQETQYF,TGTGCCAGCACCCCAGGTCGGGGGACAGTGCAAGAGACCCAGTACTTC
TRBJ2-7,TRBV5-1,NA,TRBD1,CASSSTWDSTYEQYF,TGCGCCAGCAGTAGCACATGGGACAGCACCTACGAGCAGTACTTC
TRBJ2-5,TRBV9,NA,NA,CASTKDTLYQETQYF,TGTGCCAGCACTAAGGACACCCTGTACCAAGAGACCCAGTACTTC
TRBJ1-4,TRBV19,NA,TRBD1,CASMDRGRREKLFF,TGTGCCAGTATGGACAGGGGGCGAAGAGAAAAACTGTTTTTT
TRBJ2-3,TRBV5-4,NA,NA,CASSLGRAGPDTQYF,TGTGCCAGCAGCTTGGGACGTGCGGGACCAGATACGCAGTATTTT
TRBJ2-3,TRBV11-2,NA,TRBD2,CASSLKWAAGIADTQYF,TGTGCCAGCAGCTTAAAGTGGGCAGCGGGGATTGCAGATACGCAGTATTTT
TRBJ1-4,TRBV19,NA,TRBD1,CASTTGGGEKLFF,TGTGCCAGCACGACAGGGGGGGGTGAAAAACTGTTTTTT
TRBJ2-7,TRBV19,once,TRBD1,CASSIDPGGSGYEQYF,TGTGCCAGTAGTATAGACCCAGGGGGAAGCGGCTACGAGCAGTACTTC
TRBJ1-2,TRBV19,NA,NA,CASSTGTFYGYTF,TGTGCCAGTAGTACTGGGACTTTCTATGGCTACACCTTC
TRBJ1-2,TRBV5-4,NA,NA,CASSLPGDGYGYTF,TGTGCCAGCAGCTTGCCAGGGGATGGCTATGGCTACACCTTC